This TCR beta chain is from a study of regulatory T cells in long-lasting Graves disease. Study findings and constraints: Since the sample size was small, accuracy may have been reduced. Segments TRBV28, TRBJ1-2 and TRBJ2-5 showed preferential usage in persistent disease.

The time point was: persistent/refractory GD, antithyroid drugs over 5 years with positive TRAb. PBMC RNA was the source of the TCR library. This clonotype was seen more than once but under ten times. Its antigen is currently unknown. This CDR3 comprises 14 residues. Between the trimmed V and J ends, which lost 3 bases and 4 bases, there was a span of 14 bases. CDR1 is SGHRS, CDR2 YFSETQ, per germline. Building the TCR beta libraries relied on iRepertoire HTBI primers, and CDR3 regions underwent Arm-PCR. TCRdb re-called the multiplex PCR reads through MiXCR, storing one row per CDR3 protein. The table includes roughly 400,000 distinct CDR3 sequences, around 23% detected once.

The sequences come from peripheral blood mononuclear cells (PBMCs), collected when the disease was refractory, from a patient treated with antithyroid drugs. The V and J genes are TRBV5-1 and TRBJ2-7, with a weak D call TRBD2 (5 bases). The clonotype comes from a female donor with Graves disease. CDR3 nucleotides: TGCGCCAGCAGCTGGGCGGGCCCCACATACGAGCAGTACTTC. Translation: CASSWAGPTYEQYF. Variable domain in full (rest from reference TRBV5-1 and TRBJ2-7): KAGVTQTPRYLIKTRGQQVTLSCSPISGHRSVSWYQQTPGQGLQFLFEYFSETQRNKGNFPGRFSGRQFSNSRSEMNVSTLELGDSALYLCASSWAGPTYEQYFGPGTRLTVT.